One and the same sample provided the 17 T cell receptor beta chains below, sequenced in a study of Ad26.COV2.S vaccination and SARS-CoV-2 variants. Assay: immunoSEQ multiplex PCR; the TCRdb copy retains only in-frame clones and omits some. Here the sample spans roughly 420,000 clones, nearly 90% being singletons. Treatment denoted: over 15 received Ad26.COV2.S at low or high dose, single or two shots; 5 received placebo; per-sample allocation not given. Collection of samples fell on day 63 after the first vaccine or placebo injection. Sample: peripheral blood, taken in a trial of Ad26.COV2.S vaccine versus placebo. These receptors were taken from a person between 18 and 65 years old who received the Ad26.COV2.S COVID-19 vaccine or a placebo.

The chain combines TRBV10-1 with TRBJ1-3, with D hard to call. The CDR3 runs 16 residues. CDR1 and CDR2 (germline): WNHNN, SYGVQD (reference sequence). Trimming took 4 bases from V and 4 from J, leaving 17 bases between them. The CDR3 sequence is CASSAQQREIGNTIYF. In DNA form, the CDR3 reads TGCGCCAGCAGTGCCCAACAGAGGGAAATAGGAAACACCATATATTTT.

The V gene is TRBV7-2, the J gene TRBJ1-5, with 9 bases that match TRBD1. This CDR3 has 15 amino acids. With 2 bases clipped from V and 4 bases from J, the junction kept 3 bases outside the gene matches. Germline V gene lookup returns CDR1 SGHTA and CDR2 FQGNSA. CDR3 loop: CASSLSGQGNQPQHF. The DNA of the CDR3 is TGTGCCAGCAGCTTATCTGGACAGGGGAATCAGCCCCAGCATTTT.

This chain uses TRBV19 with TRBJ2-5; no reliable D call. Per germline, CDR1 LNHDA and CDR2 SQIVND (reference sequence). V was clipped by 6 bases and J by 0 bases, with 14 bases between them. The CDR3 loop spans 15 amino acids. CDR3: CASRALLGNQETQYF. DNA of the CDR3: TGTGCCAGTAGGGCCCTCCTTGGGAACCAAGAGACCCAGTACTTC.

In this sample, this clone turned up once. This chain connects TRBV2 to TRBJ2-2; weak D call: TRBD1 (6 bases). This CDR3 region has 14 residues. Germline V gene data show CDR1 as SNHLY and CDR2 as FYNNEI. V dropped 8 bases and J dropped 4 bases, with 14 bases sitting between them. The CDR3 loop is CASSGTRGTGELFF. DNA for the CDR3: TGTGCCAGCTCCGGGACAAGAGGCACCGGGGAGCTGTTTTTT.

Remarks on this clone: Other DNA sequences within the sample encode an identical CDR3. This chain uses TRBV5-4 with TRBJ1-3, with D unresolved. The V end lost 4 bases, the J end lost 4 bases, and 9 bases lay between the germline ends. The CDR3 length is 13 residues. Looked up from germline, CDR1 is SGHNT and CDR2 is YYREEE (reference sequence). The CDR3 nucleotides are TGTGCCAGCAGCGAAACGCCAGGAAACACCATATATTTT. Translating gives CASSETPGNTIYF.

The rearrangement links TRBV18 to TRBJ2-7; 7 bases map to TRBD2. Germline CDR1 is KGHSH and CDR2 is LQKENI. V shed 1 base and J 0 bases; nucleotides not matched to a gene: 12. CDR3 length: 18 residues. Here the CDR3 reads CASSPRGREEGISYEQYV. In DNA form, the CDR3 reads TGTGCCAGCTCACCACGGGGACGGGAGGAGGGGATCTCCTACGAGCAGTACGTC.

This chain uses TRBV19 with TRBJ2-3; weak D call: TRBD2 (6 bases). Trimming left V 11 bases short and J 5 bases short, with 17 bases between. There are 13 residues in the CDR3. CDR1 LNHDA and CDR2 SQIVND come from the germline V gene (reference sequence). The CDR3 DNA reads as TGTGCCGTTGGCTCTGGGGGGAGAGATACGCAGTATTTT. This translates into CAVGSGGRDTQYF.

In this sample, this clone turned up a few times. The chain combines TRBV18 with TRBJ1-3; D is possibly TRBD1 (5 bases). The CDR3 runs to 13 residues. The V gene's germline CDR1 is KGHSH and CDR2 LQKENI. The germline V and J ends were trimmed by 4 bases and 2 bases, with 6 bases remaining between them. The DNA for the CDR3 is TGTGCCAGCTCACGGGGGACTGGAAACACCATATATTTT. The encoded protein is CASSRGTGNTIYF.

This chain uses TRBV30 with TRBJ2-1; TRBD1 might be the D (5 bases). Trimming removed 0 bases at V and 4 bases at J, with 10 bases between. In germline, CDR1 is GTSNPN, CDR2 SVGIG (reference sequence). This CDR3 region has 14 residues. CDR3 in amino acids: CAWSVKGFYNEQFF. CDR3 nucleotide sequence: TGTGCCTGGAGTGTCAAGGGGTTTTACAATGAGCAGTTCTTC. Variable domain in full (rest from reference TRBV30 and TRBJ2-1): SQTIHQWPATLVQPVGSPLSLECTVEGTSNPNLYWYRQAAGRGLQLLFYSVGIGQISSEVPQNLSASRPQDRQFILSSKKLLLSDSGFYLCAWSVKGFYNEQFFGPGTRLTVL.

Points on this clone: Other DNA variants within this sample encode the same CDR3. The V and J genes are TRBV20-1 and TRBJ1-3; D not resolved. The germline V gene has CDR1 DFQATT and CDR2 SNEGSKA (reference sequence). The ends were cut back, 3 bases at V and 1 base at J, with 1 base in the middle. The CDR3 contains 11 residues. CDR3 loop: CSASSGNTIYF. The CDR3 coding sequence is TGCAGTGCTAGTTCTGGAAACACCATATATTTT.

The chain employs TRBV3-1 (or the pseudogene TRBV3-2) and TRBJ2-3; no definite D call. Germline loops: CDR1 LGHDT, CDR2 YNNKEL (reference sequence). Trimming pared 3 bases from V and 4 bases from J, leaving 11 bases between. The CDR3 totals 14 residues. Here the CDR3 DNA reads TGTGCCAGCAGCCATTCTCTTGGAGCAGATACGCAGTATTTT. Protein product: CASSHSLGADTQYF.

The chain is built from TRBV7-8 and TRBJ2-5; D gene ambiguous. The CDR3 spans 16 residues. The germline CDR1 and CDR2 sequences are SGHVS and FQNEAQ. V lost 5 bases to trimming and J lost 7 bases, with 23 bases between them. The CDR3 loop is CASSPRAGSTVGTQYF. The CDR3 nucleotides are TGTGCCAGCAGCCCGAGAGCAGGTTCGACGGTAGGGACCCAGTACTTC.

The chain is built from TRBV7-3 and TRBJ2-1; 7 nucleotides align to TRBD2. Trimming at V came to 2 bases and at J to 3 bases, leaving 4 bases not matched to a gene. In germline, CDR1 is SGHTA, CDR2 FQGTGA. The CDR3 runs to 15 residues. CDR3 sequence: CASSLLLAVYNEQFF. CDR3 sequence (DNA): TGTGCCAGCAGCTTATTGCTAGCGGTCTACAATGAGCAGTTCTTC.

The gene calls are TRBV7-2 and TRBJ2-7; D gene ambiguous. V was trimmed by 3 bases and J by 6 bases, leaving 12 bases between them. This CDR3 spans 13 amino acids. Per germline, CDR1 SGHTA and CDR2 FQGNSA. CDR3 in DNA: TGTGCCAGCAGCTTGGTCGGATGGGGCGAGCAGTACGTC. Encoded protein: CASSLVGWGEQYV.

The rearrangement uses TRBV7-2 and TRBJ1-1; D gene unclear. This CDR3 is built from 12 residues. Trimming took 5 bases from V and 3 from J, leaving 7 bases between them. The germline gives CDR1 SGHTA, CDR2 FQGNSA. CDR3 region: CASSPTYTEAFF. Written as DNA, the CDR3 is TGTGCCAGCAGCCCTACCTACACTGAAGCTTTCTTT.

The chain links TRBV10-3 to TRBJ2-3; tentative D call: TRBD1 (6 bases). Trimming stripped 4 bases from V and 4 bases from J, with 6 bases between. There are 12 residues in the CDR3. Germline V lookup: CDR1 ENHRY, CDR2 SYGVKD. The CDR3 coding sequence is TGTGCCATCAGTGGACAGGCAGATACGCAGTATTTT. It codes for CAISGQADTQYF.

The gene calls are TRBV6-5 and TRBJ1-1, with 9 bases lining up with TRBD1. J was trimmed by 5 bases and V by 6 bases; bases with no gene match: 7. The CDR3 totals 14 residues. Germline V CDR1 and CDR2: MNHEY, SVGAGI. The DNA for the CDR3 is TGTGCCAGCAGGGGGACAGGGTGGCGGACTGAAGCTTTCTTT. Its protein is CASRGTGWRTEAFF.